These 9 T cell receptor beta chains were all obtained from the same sample, sequenced in a study of molecular identifiers for immune sequencing clone quantification. TCRdb called the PCR reads again in MiXCR, with one record for every CDR3 protein. The sample yields hundreds of thousands of distinct CDR3 sequences, 25% seen once. The sample was naive CD8+ T cells from blood, with Jurkat cell RNA spiked in. Subset specified: FACS-sorted CD8+CD4-CCR7+CD45RA+ naive T cells. The origin of the receptors is a human donor in good health. Some libraries in this study had Jurkat cell RNA spiked in.

Concerning this clonotype: A read error is possible here, since a much larger clone lies one base away. This chain joins TRBV6-2 or TRBV6-3 and TRBJ2-3; no clear D. With 7 bases removed from V and 3 bases from J, the gap between germline ends came to 20 bases. Germline CDR1 MNHEY, CDR2 SVGEGT. The CDR3 has 16 residues. The CDR3, as DNA: TGTGCCAGCACCCTACTCCCCGGGCCAGATACAGATACGCAGTATTTT. Translated, it gives CASTLLPGPDTDTQYF.

The chain couples TRBV18 to TRBJ2-7, with a tentative D call TRBD1 (6 bases). V was clipped by 0 bases and J by 9 bases, with 12 bases between them. The CDR3 totals 13 residues. CDR1 is KGHSH, CDR2 LQKENI, per germline. The CDR3 DNA reads TGTGCCAGCTCACCACCGGCGGAACAGGGGCAGTACTTC. As protein: CASSPPAEQGQYF.

The table lists this clonotype with a few counts. The chain uses TRBV18 and TRBJ2-2; D is ambiguous. The CDR3 extends over 16 amino acids. Trimming took off 0 bases at V and 0 bases at J, with 8 bases between the two ends. Germline V gives CDR1 KGHSH, CDR2 LQKENI. The CDR3, as DNA: TGTGCCAGCTCACCACCGCCAAGCACGAACACCGGGGAGCTGTTTTTT. Residues: CASSPPPSTNTGELFF.

This CDR3 reads CSARAHRATPEAFF. Here the CDR3 DNA reads TGCAGTGCTAGAGCGCACCGGGCGACCCCTGAAGCTTTCTTT. This chain connects TRBV20-1 to TRBJ1-1; no reliable D call. Germline assignment: CDR1 DFQATT and CDR2 SNEGSKA (reference sequence). V was pared by 1 base and J by 6 bases, with 15 bases between. The CDR3 loop spans 14 amino acids.

Regarding this clonotype: A junction boundary mismatches the germline segment, possibly from a read error. The chain recombines TRBV28 with TRBJ2-6; 9 bases fit TRBD1. Germline lookup yields CDR1 MDHEN and CDR2 SYDVKM. The CDR3 contains 18 residues. The CDR3 protein is CASSYQGQGFSGAPVLPF. As DNA, the CDR3 is TGTGCCAGCAGTTACCAGGGACAGGGTTTCTCTGGGGCCCCCGTCCTGCCTTTC.

As to this clonotype: This may be a read error, as it is one base from a much larger clone. This chain links TRBV7-9 with TRBJ1-1; no clear D. Trimming took 2 bases from V and 8 from J, leaving 9 bases between them. Germline CDR1 is SEHNR and CDR2 is FQNEAQ (reference sequence). CDR3 length equals 12 residues. CDR3 in amino acids: CASSLLALEAFF. The CDR3, as DNA: TGTGCCAGCAGCTTACTAGCCCTGGAAGCTTTCTTT.

This clonotype was seen more than once but under ten times. The V and J genes are TRBV27 and TRBJ2-7; tentatively, D is TRBD1 (5 bases). The CDR3 is made up of 13 amino acids. The V end lost 6 bases, the J end lost 2 bases, and 11 bases lay between the germline ends. Germline assignment: CDR1 MNHEY and CDR2 SMNVEV (reference sequence). CDR3 in DNA: TGTGCCAGCAGCGAGATCAGGGCCTACGAGCAGTACTTC. It encodes CASSEIRAYEQYF.

The J gene is TRBJ1-5, the V gene TRBV30; TRBD1 might be the D (6 bases). The CDR3 extends over 13 amino acids. V was pared by 5 bases and J by 7 bases, with 15 bases between. Germline assignment: CDR1 GTSNPN and CDR2 SVGIG (reference sequence). The CDR3 DNA follows: TGTGCCTGGTGTATGGGGGCTGGGCAGCCCCAGCATTTT. Protein sequence: CAWCMGAGQPQHF.

Concerning this clonotype: Possible read error: a much larger clone is one base away. This chain links TRBV4-1 with TRBJ1-1; 7 nucleotides match TRBD1. CDR1 MGHRA and CDR2 YSYEKL come from the germline V gene. V gave up 4 bases and J gave up 4 bases; unmatched junction bases: 12. There are 16 residues in the CDR3. CDR3 amino acids: CASSPRQGEGTTEAFF. In DNA form, the CDR3 reads TGCGCCAGCAGCCCGAGACAGGGCGAAGGGACCACTGAAGCTTTCTTT.